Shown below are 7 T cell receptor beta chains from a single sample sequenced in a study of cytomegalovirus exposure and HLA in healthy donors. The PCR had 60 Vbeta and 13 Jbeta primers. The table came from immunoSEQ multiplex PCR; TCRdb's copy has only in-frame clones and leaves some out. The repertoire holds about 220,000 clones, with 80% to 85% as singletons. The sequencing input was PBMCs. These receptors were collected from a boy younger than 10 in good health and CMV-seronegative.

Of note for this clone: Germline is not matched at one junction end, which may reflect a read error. The CDR3 coding sequence is TGTTCCAGCAGCTTATATGGCTTTCTTAACACAGATACGCAGTATTTT. It codes for CSSSLYGFLNTDTQYF. The V gene is TRBV7-9, the J gene TRBJ2-3; D is undetermined. Per the germline V gene, CDR1 is SEHNR and CDR2 is FQNEAQ (reference sequence). The CDR3 contains 16 residues.

CDR3 sequence reads: CASRRRVMETQYF. Written as DNA, the CDR3 is TGTGCCAGCAGAAGGAGGGTAATGGAGACCCAGTACTTC. V and J are TRBV28 and TRBJ2-5; weak D call: TRBD2 (6 bases). This CDR3 is 13 amino acids long. Per germline, CDR1 MDHEN and CDR2 SYDVKM. Between the trimmed V and J ends, which lost 6 bases and 5 bases, there was a span of 13 bases. Based on the CDR3 plus reference TRBV28 and TRBJ2-5, the full variable domain is DVKVTQSSRYLVKRTGEKVFLECVQDMDHENMFWYRQDPGLGLRLIYFSYDVKMKEKGDIPEGYSVSREKKERFSLILESASTNQTSMYLCASRRRVMETQYFGPGTRLLVL.

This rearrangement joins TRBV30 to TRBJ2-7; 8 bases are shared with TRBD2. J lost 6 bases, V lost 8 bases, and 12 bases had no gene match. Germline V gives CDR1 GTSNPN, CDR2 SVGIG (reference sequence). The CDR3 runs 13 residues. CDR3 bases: TGTGCCCACCAACCCGGAGCGGGGGCCGAGCAGTACTTC. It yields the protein CAHQPGAGAEQYF.

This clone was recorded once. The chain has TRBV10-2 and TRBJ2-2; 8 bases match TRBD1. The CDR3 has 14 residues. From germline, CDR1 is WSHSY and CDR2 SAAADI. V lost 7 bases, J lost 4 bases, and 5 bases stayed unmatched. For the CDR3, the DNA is TGCGCCAGCACTCAGGGGGCCGCCACCGGGGAGCTGTTTTTT. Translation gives CASTQGAATGELFF.

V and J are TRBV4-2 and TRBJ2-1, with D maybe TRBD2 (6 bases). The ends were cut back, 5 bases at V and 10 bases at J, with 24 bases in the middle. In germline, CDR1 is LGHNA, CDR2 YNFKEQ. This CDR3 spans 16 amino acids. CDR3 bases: TGTGCCAGCAGCGCAAAGACGCACCCGGGGGACGGAGAGCAGTTCTTC. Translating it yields CASSAKTHPGDGEQFF.

CDR3 residues: CASSGGTAGWDQETQYF. CDR3 in DNA: TGTGCCAGCAGTGGGGGGACTGCCGGGTGGGACCAAGAGACCCAGTACTTC. V is TRBV6-1 and J is TRBJ2-5; D might be TRBD2 (6 bases). Germline CDR1 is MNHNS and CDR2 is SASEGT. V shed 4 bases and J shed 0 bases, with 18 bases lying between them. The CDR3 is 17 amino acids.

The CDR3 DNA reads as TGTGCCAGCAGTCAATCCGGGACAGGGTATGGCTACACCTTC. It specifies CASSQSGTGYGYTF. V gene TRBV27 combines with J gene TRBJ1-2; TRBD1 matches 9 bases. V shed 5 bases, J shed 5 bases, and the junction held 6 bases outside the gene matches. Germline V gene data show CDR1 as MNHEY and CDR2 as SMNVEV (reference sequence). The CDR3 runs to 14 residues.